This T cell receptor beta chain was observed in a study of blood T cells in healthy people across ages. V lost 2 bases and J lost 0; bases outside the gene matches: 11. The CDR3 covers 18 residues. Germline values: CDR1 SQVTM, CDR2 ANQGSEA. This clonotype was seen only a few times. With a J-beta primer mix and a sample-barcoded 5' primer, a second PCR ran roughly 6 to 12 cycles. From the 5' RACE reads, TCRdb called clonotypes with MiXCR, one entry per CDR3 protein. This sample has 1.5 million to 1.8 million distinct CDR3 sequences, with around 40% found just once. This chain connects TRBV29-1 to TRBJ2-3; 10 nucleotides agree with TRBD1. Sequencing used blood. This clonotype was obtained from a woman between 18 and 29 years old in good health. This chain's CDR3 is CSVEYSPGQGVSTDTQYF. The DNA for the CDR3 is TGCAGCGTTGAATATTCGCCAGGACAGGGGGTGAGCACAGATACGCAGTATTTT.